What follows are 9 T cell receptor beta chains derived from one specimen sequenced in a study of TIL therapy for anti-PD-1-resistant metastatic lung cancer. The immunoSEQ assay was v3. Sequenced by immunoSEQ multiplex PCR; TCRdb stores in-frame clones only, minus some. The sample has more than 90,000 clones, around 71% seen once. As for time point: pre-treatment sample, taken before nivolumab and TIL therapy. Pleural nodules or supraclavicular lymph nodes made up most of the excised metastases sampled. The sample consisted of tumor tissue, taken at baseline. Receptors originate from a person aged 25-79 years with non-small cell lung cancer.

The J gene is TRBJ1-2, the V gene TRBV7-9, with TRBD1 as a possible D gene (5 bases). V lost 5 bases and J lost 3, with 7 bases in between. Germline CDR1 and CDR2: SEHNR and FQNEAQ (reference sequence). CDR3 length: 12 residues. CDR3 sequence (DNA): TGTGCCAGCAGCAAGACAGACTATGGCTACACCTTC. Residues: CASSKTDYGYTF.

V usage is TRBV12-3 or TRBV12-4 and J usage is TRBJ2-7; 8 bases agree with TRBD1. CDR3 length: 13 amino acids. V shed 6 bases, J shed 6 bases, and the junction held 7 bases outside the gene matches. The CDR3 sequence: CASRRTGSGEQYF. The CDR3 region has the DNA TGTGCCAGCAGGCGGACAGGGTCCGGCGAGCAGTACTTC.

V usage is TRBV29-1 and J usage is TRBJ1-1; D gene ambiguous. With 4 bases removed from V and 7 bases from J, the gap between germline ends came to 13 bases. The CDR3 consists of 12 residues. In germline, CDR1 is SQVTM, CDR2 ANQGSEA. The CDR3 protein is CSVGGGWGEAFF. CDR3 in DNA: TGCAGCGTTGGGGGAGGGTGGGGTGAAGCTTTCTTT.

The chain links TRBV28 to TRBJ1-2, with 8 bases aligning to TRBD1. This CDR3 is 17 amino acids long. The germline V gene encodes CDR1 MDHEN and CDR2 SYDVKM. V gave up 5 bases and J gave up 7 bases; unmatched junction bases: 18. DNA of the CDR3: TGTGCCAGCAGTCCGCTTTCGGGACAGGCTAAGCGAGGTGGCTACACCTTC. Translated: CASSPLSGQAKRGGYTF.

The chain uses TRBV6-2 or TRBV6-3 and TRBJ1-5; no clear D. Germline CDR1 and CDR2: MNHEY and SVGEGT. Trimming removed 5 bases at V and 1 base at J, with 12 bases between. The CDR3 is 15 amino acids. DNA for the CDR3: TGTGCCAGCAGTCGAGGTGACGTCAGCAATCAGCCCCAGCATTTT. As protein: CASSRGDVSNQPQHF.

This clone was counted only a few times. The J gene is TRBJ2-2, the V gene TRBV19; no reliable D call. Trimming stripped 2 bases from V and 8 bases from J, with 9 bases between. The CDR3 runs 13 residues. Looked up from germline, CDR1 is LNHDA and CDR2 is SQIVND (reference sequence). CDR3 coding DNA: TGTGCCAGTAGTATATCGGCTATGGGGGAGCTGTTTTTT. Its protein is CASSISAMGELFF.

The chain joins TRBV30 to TRBJ2-2; D is unclear. This CDR3 spans 12 amino acids. Trimming cost V 2 bases and J 0 bases, with 1 base left between them. Germline V gene sequence: CDR1 GTSNPN, CDR2 SVGIG (reference sequence). The CDR3 region is CAWSTNTGELFF. The CDR3 DNA reads as TGTGCCTGGAGTACGAACACCGGGGAGCTGTTTTTT.

Details on this clone: Germline is not matched at one junction end, which may reflect a read error. Other DNA sequences in the sample encode the same CDR3. V is TRBV6-6 and J is TRBJ1-5; D unresolved. CDR1 is MNHNY, CDR2 SVGAGI, per germline (reference sequence). The CDR3 is 12 amino acids. The CDR3 region is CASSRREKPQHF. In DNA, the CDR3 is TGTGCCAGCAGTAGGAGGGAGAAGCCCCAGCACTTT.

The V and J genes are TRBV10-1 and TRBJ1-5, with unresolved D. Germline loops: CDR1 WNHNN, CDR2 SYGVQD (reference sequence). V was trimmed by 0 bases and J by 7 bases, leaving 10 bases between them. The CDR3 covers 14 residues. As DNA, the CDR3 is TGCGCCAGCAGTGAGTCTGTCGGGGAACAGCCCCAGCATTTT. Its protein is CASSESVGEQPQHF.